A selection of T cell receptor beta chains follows, all from one sample in a study of T cell repertoires in cytomegalovirus infection. Each CDR3 protein is one row after TCRdb ran MiXCR on the reads. The repertoire includes about 900,000 distinct CDR3 sequences, 31% of them detected once, and about an eighth sits in the top ten. These TCRs are of unknown antigen specificity. The input for sequencing was cultured CD8+ T cells from PBMCs, taken from culture after CMV antigen stimulation. The receptor source for this set is a human donor in good health (CMV status not recorded). Some clones in this sample may be carry-over from other donors' samples. CDR3s include the opening cysteine and the closing phenylalanine or tryptophan.

J gene: TRBJ2-3; V gene: TRBV28; CDR3 protein: CAGGQAGLAGGTDTQYF
J gene: TRBJ1-1; V gene: TRBV7-9; CDR3 protein: CASSLWVNLNTEAFF
J gene: TRBJ2-5; V gene: TRBV6-2/TRBV6-3; CDR3 protein: CASSHSGAYQETQYF
J gene: TRBJ2-1; V gene: TRBV11-2; CDR3 protein: CASSRQRPDEQFF
J gene: TRBJ1-2; V gene: TRBV7-9; CDR3 protein: CASSLYPGNGYTF
J gene: TRBJ1-2; V gene: TRBV6-5; CDR3 protein: CASSYSDGGAGGYTF
J gene: TRBJ2-2; V gene: TRBV7-9; CDR3 protein: CASTPAGRITGELFF
J gene: TRBJ1-5; V gene: TRBV7-2; CDR3 protein: CASSQGGGVNQPQHF
J gene: TRBJ2-3; V gene: TRBV7-9; CDR3 protein: CASSLPRDRGIDTQYF
J gene: TRBJ1-2; V gene: TRBV7-9; CDR3 protein: CASSPPDGLYNYGYTF
J gene: TRBJ1-5; V gene: TRBV10-3; CDR3 protein: CATRGQDNQPQHF
J gene: TRBJ2-1; V gene: TRBV7-9; CDR3 protein: CASRTVGKGPNYNEQFF
J gene: TRBJ2-7; V gene: TRBV12-3/TRBV12-4; CDR3 protein: CASSPNRDEQYF
J gene: TRBJ1-2; V gene: TRBV19; CDR3 protein: CASSSLGTFSLNHGYTF
J gene: TRBJ1-5; V gene: TRBV6-6; CDR3 protein: CASSYDGSRPQHF
J gene: TRBJ2-2; V gene: TRBV6-1; CDR3 protein: CASSVDPLRGRGELFF
J gene: TRBJ1-1; V gene: TRBV5-6; CDR3 protein: CASSLAKMDPFLNTEAFF
J gene: TRBJ2-2; V gene: TRBV7-3; CDR3 protein: CASSPFGGSNTGELFF
J gene: TRBJ2-3; V gene: TRBV7-6; CDR3 protein: CASSSLGGDTDTQYF
J gene: TRBJ2-3; V gene: TRBV20-1; CDR3 protein: CSAQAGTSRGGYF
J gene: TRBJ2-3; V gene: TRBV6-6; CDR3 protein: CASSYSSLAADTQYF
J gene: TRBJ1-4; V gene: TRBV14; CDR3 protein: CASSQESSSNEKLFF
J gene: TRBJ1-4; V gene: TRBV12-3/TRBV12-4; CDR3 protein: CASSYGGGPGEKLFF
J gene: TRBJ1-1; V gene: TRBV12-3/TRBV12-4; CDR3 protein: CASSPLTGSNTEAFF
J gene: TRBJ1-5; V gene: TRBV29-1; CDR3 protein: CSVLGEGNQPQHF
J gene: TRBJ2-7; V gene: TRBV12-3/TRBV12-4; CDR3 protein: CASGQLSYEQYF
J gene: TRBJ1-1; V gene: TRBV27; CDR3 protein: CASRVPGMNTEAFF
J gene: TRBJ2-1; V gene: TRBV27; CDR3 protein: CASSPRATPYNEQFF
J gene: TRBJ1-1; V gene: TRBV6-5; CDR3 protein: CASTQGDTEAFF
J gene: TRBJ2-6; V gene: TRBV10-3; CDR3 protein: CAISRSDRESSGVNVLTF
J gene: TRBJ1-3; V gene: TRBV15; CDR3 protein: CATSRDATGDTIYF
J gene: TRBJ2-2; V gene: TRBV12-3/TRBV12-4; CDR3 protein: CASSSGGPGELFF
J gene: TRBJ2-5; V gene: TRBV15; CDR3 protein: CATSRAGSQETQYF
J gene: TRBJ1-1; V gene: TRBV3-1; CDR3 protein: CASSQGVGPNTEAFF
J gene: TRBJ1-5; V gene: TRBV9; CDR3 protein: CASSVGGTGNQPQHF
J gene: TRBJ1-5; V gene: TRBV2; CDR3 protein: CASSPGFNSNQPQHF
J gene: TRBJ1-2; V gene: TRBV28; CDR3 protein: CASYTGYGYTF
J gene: TRBJ2-5; V gene: TRBV2; CDR3 protein: CASSRIPGLAGRETQYF
J gene: TRBJ1-6; V gene: TRBV7-8; CDR3 protein: CASSRQGALNSPLHF
J gene: TRBJ2-3; V gene: TRBV7-2; CDR3 protein: CASSLNRLLDTQYF
J gene: TRBJ2-3; V gene: TRBV6-5; CDR3 protein: CASSFLQESGLDTQYF
J gene: TRBJ1-2; V gene: TRBV7-9; CDR3 protein: CASRHRQGMDGYTF
J gene: TRBJ1-1; V gene: TRBV6-2/TRBV6-3; CDR3 protein: CASTRSTNTEAFF
J gene: TRBJ1-5; V gene: TRBV28; CDR3 protein: CASSLKLGQGNQPQHF
J gene: TRBJ2-1; V gene: TRBV7-9; CDR3 protein: CASTSAPNEQFF
J gene: TRBJ1-5; V gene: TRBV19; CDR3 protein: CASSILPRTEDQPQHF
J gene: TRBJ1-1; V gene: TRBV5-6; CDR3 protein: CASSYQAGTEAFF
J gene: TRBJ1-2; V gene: TRBV19; CDR3 protein: CASSSRDVGGYTF
J gene: TRBJ1-1; V gene: TRBV20-1; CDR3 protein: CSARAKYTEAFF
J gene: TRBJ2-1; V gene: TRBV4-1; CDR3 protein: CASSHGLGNEQFF
J gene: TRBJ1-2; V gene: TRBV7-9; CDR3 protein: CASTLGPGGARNGYTF
J gene: TRBJ1-2; V gene: TRBV12-5; CDR3 protein: CASGSPGYGYTF
J gene: TRBJ2-2; V gene: TRBV7-6; CDR3 protein: CASSYWDRGTGELFF
J gene: TRBJ1-3; V gene: TRBV6-2/TRBV6-3; CDR3 protein: CASSYSPDTDTIYF
J gene: TRBJ2-3; V gene: TRBV19; CDR3 protein: CASSFSRDTQYF
J gene: TRBJ2-3; V gene: TRBV7-6; CDR3 protein: CASSLGGGGDTQYF
J gene: TRBJ1-1; V gene: TRBV7-9; CDR3 protein: CASSSRAGFTEAFF
J gene: TRBJ2-7; V gene: TRBV7-9; CDR3 protein: CASSLTTYEQYF
J gene: TRBJ1-6; V gene: TRBV7-2; CDR3 protein: CASSLVTGPDSPLHF
J gene: TRBJ1-1; V gene: TRBV12-3/TRBV12-4; CDR3 protein: CASSSSVDGHTEAFF